Following are 18 T cell receptor beta chains from one sample sequenced in a study of T cell changes during pregnancy in multiple sclerosis. The table came from immunoSEQ multiplex PCR; TCRdb's copy has only in-frame clones and leaves some out. The profile shows about 46,000 clones, 91% of them singletons. This specimen consisted of CD8+ T cells from peripheral blood mononuclear cells, obtained after pregnancy. These receptors all come from a female donor with multiple sclerosis, enrolled in a pregnancy study.

The genes are TRBV12-2 and TRBJ2-7; the D call of TRBD2 is as the table states it, not checked on the DNA. TRBV12-2 is tagged as a pseudogene. This CDR3 region has 14 residues. The DNA for the CDR3 is TGTGCAAGTCGCTGCGCGGGAGGCCCCCACGAGCAGTACTTC. Its protein product is CASRCAGGPHEQYF.

The chain recombines TRBV9 with TRBJ2-7; 7 nucleotides match TRBD2. There are 14 residues in the CDR3. Germline-derived CDR1 and CDR2 are SGDLS and YYNGEE. The trim removed 0 bases at V and 4 bases at J, leaving 4 bases unmatched. Written as DNA, the CDR3 is TGTGCCAGCAGCGTAGAGGGCGGGAGATACGAGCAGTACTTC. Amino acid sequence: CASSVEGGRYEQYF.

The chain joins TRBV6-5 to TRBJ2-2; D is unclear. In germline, CDR1 is MNHEY, CDR2 SVGAGI. The V and J ends lost 5 bases and 7 bases respectively, with 11 bases between them. CDR3 length equals 13 residues. CDR3 sequence reads: CASSPATGGELFF. CDR3 DNA: TGTGCCAGCAGTCCCGCCACGGGCGGGGAGCTGTTTTTT.

The J gene is TRBJ1-3, the V gene TRBV6-5; D may be TRBD1 (6 bases). This CDR3 has 15 amino acids. Germline values: CDR1 MNHEY, CDR2 SVGAGI. V was cut by 0 bases and J by 4 bases, with 10 bases left in between. The CDR3 DNA follows: TGTGCCAGCAGTTACTCACGACAGGTCGGAAACACCATATATTTT. Its translation is CASSYSRQVGNTIYF.

The chain is built from TRBV5-4 and TRBJ2-1; no clear D gene. The CDR3 is 15 amino acids. Trimming shortened V by 3 bases and J by 0 bases, and 10 bases separated the two germline ends. Germline-derived CDR1 and CDR2 are SGHNT and YYREEE (reference sequence). This chain's CDR3 is CASSYFESSYNEQFF. Here the CDR3 DNA reads TGTGCCAGCAGCTATTTTGAGAGCTCCTACAATGAGCAGTTCTTC.

J is TRBJ2-3 and V is TRBV19; D ambiguous. This CDR3 has 16 amino acids. Germline CDR1 is LNHDA and CDR2 is SQIVND (reference sequence). Trimming cost V 5 bases and J 0 bases, with 15 bases left between them. In DNA, the CDR3 is TGTGCCAGTAGTGGTTATTGGCGGTCTAGCACAGATACGCAGTATTTT. Amino acid sequence: CASSGYWRSSTDTQYF.

The chain joins TRBV10-3 to TRBJ2-7, with D unresolved. Trimming took 2 bases from V and 2 from J, leaving 7 bases between them. The CDR3 is 13 amino acids. Germline lookup yields CDR1 ENHRY and CDR2 SYGVKD. The CDR3 loop reads CAISEARAYEQYF. The CDR3 DNA sequence: TGTGCCATCAGTGAGGCAAGAGCCTACGAGCAGTACTTC.

The V and J genes are TRBV7-6 and TRBJ2-1; 12 nucleotides agree with TRBD2. This CDR3 has 16 residues. Trimming took 4 bases from V and 1 from J; bases not matched to a gene: 2. CDR1 and CDR2 from the germline V gene are SGHVS and FNYEAQ. CDR3: CASSSTSGGSYNEQFF. For the CDR3, the DNA is TGTGCCAGCAGCTCTACTAGCGGGGGGTCCTACAATGAGCAGTTCTTC.

The rearrangement uses TRBV11-2 and TRBJ1-3; D is unclear. Germline assignment: CDR1 SGHAT and CDR2 FQNNGV. The CDR3 sequence is 15 residues long. Trimming took 7 bases from V and 2 from J, leaving 15 bases between them. As DNA, the CDR3 is TGTGCCAGCAAAACCGGTCCATCGGCTGGAAACACCATATATTTT. Amino acid sequence: CASKTGPSAGNTIYF.

This rearrangement joins TRBV5-1 to TRBJ2-7; tentatively, D is TRBD1 (6 bases). Trimming pared 3 bases from V and 4 bases from J, leaving 11 bases between. The CDR3 covers 13 residues. Germline loops: CDR1 SGHRS, CDR2 YFSETQ. The CDR3 here is CASSWTETYEQYF. Here the CDR3 DNA reads TGCGCCAGCAGCTGGACAGAGACTTACGAGCAGTACTTC.

The J gene is TRBJ2-4, the V gene TRBV27, with D unresolved. Germline CDR1 and CDR2: MNHEY and SMNVEV (reference sequence). The CDR3 has 18 amino acids. Trimming removed 4 bases at V and 0 bases at J, with 19 bases between. CDR3 amino acids: CASSSLTSTYLAKNIQYF. CDR3 coding DNA: TGTGCCAGCAGTTCGCTCACTTCGACATACCTAGCCAAAAACATTCAGTACTTC.

The chain couples TRBV27 to TRBJ2-7; TRBD2 matches 7 bases. With V trimmed by 7 bases and J by 2 bases, 14 bases remained unmatched. The length of the CDR3 is 16 residues. The germline CDR1 and CDR2 sequences are MNHEY and SMNVEV (reference sequence). The DNA of the CDR3 is TGTGCCAGCATTCTTTTTGGGGGGGGAGGACCCTACGAGCAGTACTTC. It codes for CASILFGGGGPYEQYF.

This sequence joins TRBV6-5 and TRBJ2-7; TRBD2 aligns across 13 bases. Germline V CDR1 and CDR2: MNHEY, SVGAGI. Losses at the gene ends were 0 bases for V and 2 bases for J; bases not matched to a gene: 1. CDR3 length: 16 amino acids. The CDR3 sequence: CASSYSGTSGTYEQYF. The CDR3 DNA reads as TGTGCCAGCAGTTACTCGGGGACTAGCGGGACCTACGAGCAGTACTTC.

This sequence joins TRBV5-8 and TRBJ2-1; D is perhaps TRBD1 (5 bases). Germline V lookup: CDR1 SGHTS, CDR2 YDEGEE. V was trimmed by 1 base and J by 3 bases, leaving 11 bases between them. This CDR3 comprises 15 residues. In DNA, the CDR3 is TGTGCCAGCAGCTTGCCGCGCCAGGGCTACAATGAGCAGTTCTTC. It yields the protein CASSLPRQGYNEQFF.

The rearrangement joins TRBV2 to TRBJ2-7, with TRBD1 matching 7 bases. Germline V gene data show CDR1 as SNHLY and CDR2 as FYNNEI. This CDR3 region has 12 residues. V lost 4 bases, J lost 6 bases, and 3 bases stayed unmatched. The CDR3 nucleotides read TGTGCCAGCAGTGGAGGGGGCCTCGAGCAGTACTTC. Its protein is CASSGGGLEQYF.

V is TRBV29-1 and J is TRBJ1-2; 7 positions agree with TRBD1. CDR1 SQVTM and CDR2 ANQGSEA come from the germline V gene. Trimming removed 3 bases from V and 7 bases from J; junction bases left unmatched: 5. The CDR3 loop spans 12 amino acids. CDR3 DNA sequence: TGCAGCGTTGAGCGACAGGGTCGTGGCTACACCTTC. As protein: CSVERQGRGYTF.

The gene calls are TRBV25-1 and TRBJ2-4; 7 bases are a match to TRBD2. Germline lookup yields CDR1 MGHDK and CDR2 SYGVNS. This CDR3 has 16 amino acids. The junction had 10 bases not matched to a gene; V was cut back by 0 bases and J by 8 bases. CDR3 protein: CASSEYGNGRGDIQYF. CDR3 DNA sequence: TGTGCCAGCAGTGAATATGGAAACGGTCGGGGGGACATTCAGTACTTC. Full variable domain (remainder filled in from reference TRBV25-1 and TRBJ2-4): EADIYQTPRYLVIGTGKKITLECSQTMGHDKMYWYQQDPGMELHLIHYSYGVNSTEKGDLSSESTVSRIRTEHFPLTLESARPSHTSQYLCASSEYGNGRGDIQYFGAGTRLSVL.

J is TRBJ2-7 and V is TRBV4-2, with 11 bases aligning to TRBD2. In germline, CDR1 is LGHNA, CDR2 YNFKEQ. Germline trimming cut 0 bases from V and 0 bases from J; bases unmatched to any gene: 4. This CDR3 spans 17 amino acids. CDR3 amino acids: CASSQDYLAGGSYEQYF. In DNA form, the CDR3 reads TGTGCCAGCAGCCAAGATTACCTAGCGGGAGGCTCCTACGAGCAGTACTTC.